The present T cell receptor beta chain was sequenced within a study of cytomegalovirus exposure and HLA in healthy donors. About the research overall: Earlier results showed almost 120 million unique TCR beta sequences derived from some 180 million T cells.

The PCR used 60 Vbeta and 13 Jbeta primers. The table came from immunoSEQ multiplex PCR; TCRdb's copy has only in-frame clones and leaves some out. This table holds about 150,000 clones, 64% found once. Germline-derived CDR1 and CDR2 are DFQATT and SNEGSKA (reference sequence). The CDR3 comprises 8 residues, both ends counted. Regarding this clone: In this CDR3 the conserved last residue, phenylalanine or tryptophan, is missing, so a read error is likely. It is unclear where the CDR3 begins or ends on the DNA, so no DNA is shown, and the CDR3 is as TCRdb lists it.

Sequencing was performed on PBMCs. The V gene is TRBV20-1, the J gene TRBJ2-3; TRBD2 is the table's D call and was not checked against the DNA. This sequence originates from a woman in her twenties or thirties in good health and CMV-seropositive. The CDR3 reads CSAGLASL.